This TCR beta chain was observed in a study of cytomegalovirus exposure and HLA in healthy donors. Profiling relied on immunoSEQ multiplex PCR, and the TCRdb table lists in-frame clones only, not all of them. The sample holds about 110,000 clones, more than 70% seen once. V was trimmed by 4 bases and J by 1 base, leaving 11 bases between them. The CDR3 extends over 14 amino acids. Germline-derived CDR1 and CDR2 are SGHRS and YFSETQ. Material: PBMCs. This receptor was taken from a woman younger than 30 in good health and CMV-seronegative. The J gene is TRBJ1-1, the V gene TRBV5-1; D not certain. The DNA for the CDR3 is TGCGCCAGCAGCCAAGACGGAGCGAACACTGAAGCTTTCTTT. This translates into CASSQDGANTEAFF.